The 18 T cell receptor beta chains below all came from one sample that was sequenced in a study of identical twins. TCRdb itself ran the 5' RACE reads through MiXCR, one entry per CDR3 protein. The sample gives 690,000 or so distinct CDR3 sequences, 8.5% to 9.5% of which show up once; approximately 0.89% is in the top ten. The same data also contributed to another study, on yellow fever vaccine responses in identical twins.

Input material: PBMCs. The origin of the receptors is a woman under 30 in good health.

This clonotype was recorded at least ten times. The junction does not match germline at one end; this may be a read error. V usage is TRBV4-3 and J usage is TRBJ2-7; possibly TRBD1 for D (5 bases). The CDR3 sequence is 13 residues long. Germline lookup yields CDR1 LGHNA and CDR2 YSLEER. CDR3 sequence: CASGQGRMDEQYF. Here the CDR3 DNA reads TGCGCCAGCGGCCAGGGAAGGATGGACGAGCAGTACTTC.

This clonotype was picked up many times. The chain has TRBV10-3 and TRBJ1-1; 8 bases fit TRBD1. The germline gives CDR1 ENHRY, CDR2 SYGVKD. The CDR3 has 16 amino acids. V was clipped by 5 bases and J by 3 bases; unmatched bases: 11. Here the CDR3 DNA reads TGTGCCATCAGTCAGCAAACAGGGGGAGGGGACACTGAAGCTTTCTTT. It is translated as CAISQQTGGGDTEAFF.

The table lists this clonotype with a few counts. The V gene is TRBV12-3 or TRBV12-4, the J gene TRBJ1-5, with TRBD1 matching over 9 bases. The length of the CDR3 is 15 residues. Losses at the gene ends were 7 bases for V and 1 base for J; bases not matched to a gene: 5. The CDR3 here is CASKGTGSSNQPQHF. The CDR3 DNA follows: TGTGCCAGCAAGGGGACAGGGAGCAGCAATCAGCCCCAGCATTTT.

This clonotype was seen at least ten times. The chain couples TRBV7-2 to TRBJ2-2, with D uncertain. The germline gives CDR1 SGHTA, CDR2 FQGNSA. This CDR3 is built from 14 residues. V lost 4 bases, J lost 0 bases, and 6 bases lay in between. DNA of the CDR3: TGTGCCAGCAGCTCCCAGGCGAACACCGGGGAGCTGTTTTTT. Translation: CASSSQANTGELFF.

This clonotype was seen at least ten times. This chain links TRBV7-2 with TRBJ1-1, with no clear D. Trimming took off 6 bases at V and 1 base at J, with 9 bases between the two ends. The germline V gene encodes CDR1 SGHTA and CDR2 FQGNSA. CDR3 length: 13 residues. This CDR3 reads CASRPPGNTEAFF. CDR3 DNA: TGTGCCAGCAGACCGCCCGGGAACACTGAAGCTTTCTTT. Supplemented by reference TRBV7-2 and TRBJ1-1, the full variable domain reads GAGVSQSPSNKVTEKGKDVELRCDPISGHTALYWYRQSLGQGLEFLIYFQGNSAPDKSGLPSDRFSAERTGGSVSTLTIQRTQQEDSAVYLCASRPPGNTEAFFGQGTRLTVV.

The table lists this clonotype with a few counts. This chain joins TRBV27 and TRBJ2-7; the D gene is possibly TRBD2 (6 bases). The V gene's germline CDR1 is MNHEY and CDR2 SMNVEV (reference sequence). Trimming left V 8 bases short and J 3 bases short, with 17 bases between. The CDR3 consists of 14 residues. CDR3 residues: CASSPEGLLYEQYF. CDR3 sequence (DNA): TGTGCCAGCTCACCGGAGGGACTCCTCTACGAGCAGTACTTC.

This clonotype has more than one count but fewer than ten. This chain uses TRBV18 with TRBJ2-1, with a weak D call TRBD1 (6 bases). Germline V gene lookup returns CDR1 KGHSH and CDR2 LQKENI. Trimming pared 1 base from V and 9 bases from J, leaving 13 bases between. This CDR3 is built from 14 residues. The CDR3 loop reads CASSPQGQDFEQFF. DNA for the CDR3: TGTGCCAGCTCACCACAGGGACAAGATTTTGAGCAGTTCTTC. The full variable domain, rest sourced from reference TRBV18 and TRBJ2-1, is NAGVMQNPRHLVRRRGQEARLRCSPMKGHSHVYWYRQLPEEGLKFMVYLQKENIIDESGMPKERFSAEFPKEGPSILRIQQVVRGDSAAYFCASSPQGQDFEQFFGPGTRLTVL.

The rearrangement links TRBV20-1 to TRBJ2-1; TRBD2 is a possible D gene (5 bases). V lost 5 bases to trimming and J lost 0 bases, with 14 bases between them. From germline, CDR1 is DFQATT and CDR2 SNEGSKA (reference sequence). The CDR3 is 15 amino acids. The CDR3 nucleotides read TGCAGTGCTTCTGGAGCGGCAAGCTCCTACAATGAGCAGTTCTTC. Translation: CSASGAASSYNEQFF.

This rearrangement joins TRBV11-2 to TRBJ2-7; 7 positions agree with TRBD2. The CDR3 runs to 19 residues. The trim removed 5 bases at V and 2 bases at J, leaving 21 bases unmatched. Looked up from germline, CDR1 is SGHAT and CDR2 is FQNNGV. The CDR3 DNA is TGTGCCAGCAGCCTCAACTCCGGTACTAGCGCCTCAGTAACCTACGAGCAGTACTTC. Translation: CASSLNSGTSASVTYEQYF.

A few counts support this clonotype. This rearrangement joins TRBV12-3 or TRBV12-4 to TRBJ2-1; 7 positions match TRBD1. Trimming cost V 5 bases and J 5 bases; bases outside gene matches: 9. The CDR3 spans 15 residues. The CDR3 sequence is CASSKTGNGHNEQFF. In nucleotides, the CDR3 is TGTGCCAGCAGTAAGACAGGGAATGGGCACAATGAGCAGTTCTTC.

Only a few counts were recorded for this clonotype. This chain connects TRBV28 to TRBJ2-7; D unresolved. The germline V gene has CDR1 MDHEN and CDR2 SYDVKM. The CDR3 has 11 amino acids. Trimming pared 6 bases from V and 4 bases from J, leaving 7 bases between. CDR3 sequence reads: CASRDPYEQYF. The CDR3 DNA is TGTGCCAGCAGGGATCCGTACGAGCAGTACTTC. The full variable domain, its missing parts supplied by reference TRBV28 and TRBJ2-7, is DVKVTQSSRYLVKRTGEKVFLECVQDMDHENMFWYRQDPGLGLRLIYFSYDVKMKEKGDIPEGYSVSREKKERFSLILESASTNQTSMYLCASRDPYEQYFGPGTRLTVT.

This chain joins TRBV27 and TRBJ2-7, with D uncertain. Germline CDR1 is MNHEY and CDR2 is SMNVEV (reference sequence). This CDR3 spans 15 amino acids. The ends were cut back, 0 bases at V and 3 bases at J, with 12 bases in the middle. The CDR3 is CASSLSTVGRYEQYF. CDR3 DNA sequence: TGTGCCAGCAGTTTATCGACTGTCGGTCGCTACGAGCAGTACTTC.

This clonotype was counted between two and nine times. The J gene is TRBJ2-2, the V gene TRBV7-9; D call uncertain. The CDR3 has 15 residues. Germline values: CDR1 SEHNR, CDR2 FQNEAQ (reference sequence). V lost 4 bases and J lost 1, with 10 bases in between. CDR3 sequence (DNA): TGTGCCAGCAGCTCGAGTATTGTGAACACCGGGGAGCTGTTTTTT. This translates into CASSSSIVNTGELFF.

The V call is TRBV24-1, the J call TRBJ2-1; perhaps TRBD2 as D (6 bases). CDR1 is KGHDR and CDR2 is SFDVKD in the germline V gene. V was shortened by 9 bases and J by 2 bases, with 10 bases between the two germline ends. The CDR3 has 13 amino acids. The CDR3 region is CATRDSAYNEQFF. The CDR3 bases are TGTGCCACCCGGGACTCGGCCTACAATGAGCAGTTCTTC.

Of note for this clonotype: This may come from a read error, since a much larger clone is one base off. V is TRBV4-3 and J is TRBJ2-1; either TRBD1 or TRBD2 may supply D (5 bases each). This CDR3 has 14 amino acids. Germline CDR1 LGHNA, CDR2 YSLEER. V was pared by 1 base and J by 4 bases, with 8 bases between. CDR3 residues: CASSQVGEYNEQFF. CDR3 nucleotides: TGCGCCAGCAGCCAAGTGGGGGAATACAATGAGCAGTTCTTC.

This clonotype was observed a handful of times. One end of the junction is discordant with germline, which a read error may explain. V usage is TRBV12-3 or TRBV12-4 and J usage is TRBJ1-2; D not certain. This CDR3 contains 13 residues. CDR3 sequence (DNA): TGTGCCAGCAGAATTCACGGAACCTATGGCTACCCCTTC. Translating it yields CASRIHGTYGYPF.

The table lists this clonotype with many counts. This chain joins TRBV29-1 and TRBJ2-4, with 11 nucleotides matching TRBD2. Germline CDR1 and CDR2: SQVTM and ANQGSEA. The CDR3 sequence is 18 residues long. V lost 6 bases to trimming and J lost 2 bases; unmatched junction nucleotides: 15. The DNA for the CDR3 is TGCAGCGTGGGGACTAGCGGACCTAGAGGGAGGACCAAAAACATTCAGTACTTC. It specifies CSVGTSGPRGRTKNIQYF. Full variable domain (rest looked up from reference TRBV29-1 and TRBJ2-4): SAVISQKPSRDICQRGTSLTIQCQVDSQVTMMFWYRQQPGQSLTLIATANQGSEATYESGFVIDKFPISRPNLTFSTLTVSNMSPEDSSIYLCSVGTSGPRGRTKNIQYFGAGTRLSVL.

This clonotype was observed at least ten times. The chain has TRBV28 and TRBJ2-7, with 8 bases lining up with TRBD2. The CDR3 covers 17 residues. The trim removed 4 bases at V and 3 bases at J, leaving 14 bases unmatched. Germline CDR1 reads MDHEN; CDR2 reads SYDVKM. CDR3 region: CASSWSRGTSGNYEQYF. CDR3 in DNA: TGTGCCAGCAGTTGGTCAAGGGGAACTAGCGGAAACTACGAGCAGTACTTC.